Each of the 29 T cell receptor beta chains below was sequenced from the same sample in a study of cytomegalovirus exposure and HLA in healthy donors. The PCR used 60 Vbeta and 13 Jbeta primers. Only in-frame clones appear in the TCRdb table, and some are missing; sequencing was by immunoSEQ multiplex PCR. The sample contains 130,000 or so clones, 8% to 9.5% of which appear only once. Sequenced input: PBMCs. The receptors come from a man aged 35-49 years in good health and CMV-seronegative.

The chain links TRBV28 to TRBJ2-2; TRBD2 is a possible D gene (6 bases). CDR1 is MDHEN and CDR2 is SYDVKM in the germline V gene. CDR3 size: 14 residues. Deletions cut 5 bases from V and 3 bases from J, with 10 bases between. DNA for the CDR3: TGTGCCAGCAGTATGGAGGGCTACACCGGGGAGCTGTTTTTT. Translating gives CASSMEGYTGELFF.

This sequence joins TRBV29-1 and TRBJ2-1; 8 bases are a match to TRBD2. Trimming cost V 3 bases and J 4 bases; bases outside gene matches: 5. The CDR3 is 14 residues long. CDR1 and CDR2 from the germline V gene are SQVTM and ANQGSEA. The CDR3 region has the DNA TGCAGCGTTGATGTCGGGGGGGGGTACAATGAGCAGTTCTTC. Residues: CSVDVGGGYNEQFF.

This clone showed up just a few times. The rearrangement uses TRBV4-1 and TRBJ2-7; a possible D gene is TRBD1 (5 bases). Germline assignment: CDR1 MGHRA and CDR2 YSYEKL. The CDR3 is made up of 15 amino acids. Between the trimmed V and J ends, which lost 0 bases and 6 bases, there was a span of 15 bases. This chain's CDR3 is CASSQDPGSGSEQYF. Written as DNA, the CDR3 is TGCGCCAGCAGCCAAGATCCCGGATCAGGGTCCGAGCAGTACTTC.

Only a few counts were recorded for this clone. The chain employs TRBV2 and TRBJ2-3; TRBD1 matches 8 bases. The CDR3 sequence is 14 residues long. The V and J ends lost 9 bases and 2 bases, in that order; junction bases with no gene match: 7. The germline V gene has CDR1 SNHLY and CDR2 FYNNEI. DNA for the CDR3: TGTGCCAGGGGACAGGAGTTCGACACAGATACGCAGTATTTT. It codes for CARGQEFDTDTQYF.

The V and J genes are TRBV19 and TRBJ1-2; D is uncertain. The CDR3 is made up of 15 amino acids. V was shortened by 1 base and J by 6 bases, with 15 bases between the two germline ends. Germline V lookup: CDR1 LNHDA, CDR2 SQIVND (reference sequence). This CDR3 is CASSIVARSRHGYTF. The CDR3 DNA is TGTGCCAGTAGTATAGTAGCGAGGAGCCGGCATGGCTACACCTTC.

The chain employs TRBV6-1 and TRBJ2-2, with 10 bases lining up with TRBD2. Trimming took 3 bases from V and 6 from J; bases not matched to a gene: 4. Germline lookup yields CDR1 MNHNS and CDR2 SASEGT. This CDR3 has 15 amino acids. In nucleotides, the CDR3 is TGTGCCAGCAGTGATAGCGGGGGGTATGCCGGGGAGCTGTTTTTT. This encodes CASSDSGGYAGELFF.

This clone was found a few times. The CDR3 DNA reads as TGCGCCAGCAGCTTGGCACAGGTCCAAGAGACCCAGTACTTC. Protein: CASSLAQVQETQYF. The chain uses TRBV5-1 and TRBJ2-5; D perhaps matches TRBD1 (5 bases). CDR3 length: 14 residues. The V end lost 0 bases, the J end lost 1 base, and 7 bases lay between the germline ends. Germline V gene data show CDR1 as SGHRS and CDR2 as YFSETQ.

The CDR3 DNA reads TGTGCTAGTGGCCAGGCCCAAAGTCAGCCCCAGCATTTT. This codes for CASGQAQSQPQHF. The V gene is TRBV12-5, the J gene TRBJ1-5, with unresolved D. This CDR3 contains 13 residues. V lost 6 bases, J lost 6 bases, and 12 bases lay in between. Germline CDR1 LGHNT, CDR2 FRNRAP.

The rearrangement uses TRBV10-1 and TRBJ2-2, with D maybe TRBD1 (6 bases). The V end was cut by 3 bases, the J end by 3 bases, with 11 bases between. The CDR3 consists of 15 residues. The germline V gene has CDR1 WNHNN and CDR2 SYGVQD (reference sequence). CDR3 amino acids: CASSEARGDTGELFF. CDR3 nucleotides: TGCGCCAGCAGTGAAGCCAGGGGAGACACCGGGGAGCTGTTTTTT.

In its sample, this clone was seen a few times. This chain links TRBV4-1 with TRBJ1-2, with TRBD1 as a possible D gene (6 bases). With 2 bases removed from V and 2 bases from J, the gap between germline ends came to 9 bases. CDR3 length: 14 amino acids. CDR1 and CDR2 from the germline V gene are MGHRA and YSYEKL. CDR3 nucleotides: TGCGCCAGCAGCCAACGGACAGCCAACTATGGCTACACCTTC. Protein sequence: CASSQRTANYGYTF.

This clone was observed a few times. This chain uses TRBV6-5 with TRBJ1-3; D remains ambiguous. CDR3 length: 16 residues. The germline V gene encodes CDR1 MNHEY and CDR2 SVGAGI. V gave up 0 bases and J gave up 0 bases, with 9 bases separating them. CDR3 nucleotide sequence: TGTGCCAGCAGTTACTCGTACCACAGCTCTGGAAACACCATATATTTT. This sequence encodes CASSYSYHSSGNTIYF.

The CDR3 is CASRDPGGRYGYTF. CDR3 sequence (DNA): TGTGCCAGCCGCGATCCAGGGGGAAGATATGGCTACACCTTC. The chain carries TRBV5-4 and TRBJ1-2; 7 nucleotides match TRBD1. J gave up 5 bases and V 7 bases, and 11 bases lay outside the gene matches. This CDR3 contains 14 residues. Germline CDR1 SGHNT, CDR2 YYREEE (reference sequence).

This clone was picked up a small number of times. The rearrangement uses TRBV5-1 and TRBJ2-5; the match to TRBD1 covers 10 bases. This CDR3 contains 14 residues. From germline, CDR1 is SGHRS and CDR2 YFSETQ. V gave up 3 bases and J gave up 3 bases; unmatched junction bases: 2. For the CDR3, the DNA is TGCGCCAGCAGCTGGGGACAGGGGAAAGAGACCCAGTACTTC. Translating it yields CASSWGQGKETQYF.

The gene calls are TRBV5-1 and TRBJ1-2; D remains unclear. CDR1 is SGHRS, CDR2 YFSETQ, per germline. There are 13 residues in the CDR3. V was clipped by 4 bases and J by 8 bases, with 15 bases between them. The CDR3 DNA follows: TGCGCCAGCAGCCCTGACGGGAATCGGGGCTACACCTTC. Protein sequence: CASSPDGNRGYTF.

This clone turned up a few times. V usage is TRBV18 and J usage is TRBJ2-5; D ambiguous. CDR1 KGHSH and CDR2 LQKENI come from the germline V gene. Trimming shortened V by 10 bases and J by 2 bases, and 11 bases separated the two germline ends. The CDR3 runs to 12 residues. The DNA of the CDR3 is TGTGCCACCGCAAACTATCAAGAGACCCAGTACTTC. The encoded protein is CATANYQETQYF.

This clone was recorded a few times. V and J are TRBV15 and TRBJ2-2; 7 nucleotides agree with TRBD2. The length of the CDR3 is 16 residues. Trimming removed 3 bases from V and 5 bases from J; junction bases left unmatched: 9. CDR1 and CDR2 from the germline V gene are LNHNV and YYDKDF (reference sequence). As DNA, the CDR3 is TGTGCCACCAGCAGCGAAGCGGGGATGGGAACCGGGGAGCTGTTTTTT. Amino acid sequence: CATSSEAGMGTGELFF.

This clone was detected only a few times. This chain links TRBV7-3 with TRBJ2-3; 8 nucleotides agree with TRBD2. The CDR3 has 15 residues. The V and J ends lost 5 bases and 4 bases, in that order; junction bases with no gene match: 8. In germline, CDR1 is SGHTA, CDR2 FQGTGA. CDR3 coding DNA: TGTGCCAGCAGCCGGGGGGGGTCCGGCGCAGATACGCAGTATTTT. It encodes CASSRGGSGADTQYF.

This clone has more than one count but fewer than ten. V usage is TRBV28 and J usage is TRBJ1-6, with 7 bases identical to TRBD1. V shed 5 bases, J shed 8 bases, and the junction held 6 bases outside the gene matches. Germline V gives CDR1 MDHEN, CDR2 SYDVKM. The CDR3 is 14 amino acids. CDR3 nucleotides: TGTGCCAGCAGTGGCGGACAGGTCTATTCACCCCTCCACTTT. Protein product: CASSGGQVYSPLHF.

The chain is built from TRBV28 and TRBJ2-7; TRBD2 matches 8 bases. The CDR3 runs 14 residues. Germline-derived CDR1 and CDR2 are MDHEN and SYDVKM. V lost 1 base, J lost 3 bases, and 2 bases stayed unmatched. The CDR3 DNA follows: TGTGCCAGCAGTTTATCCCGGGGGGGCTACGAGCAGTACTTC. Residues: CASSLSRGGYEQYF.

Worth noting for this clone: A junction boundary mismatches the germline segment, possibly from a read error. The chain couples TRBV7-2 to TRBJ2-5, with 8 bases aligning to TRBD2. CDR1 and CDR2 from the germline V gene are SGHTA and FQGNSA. This CDR3 contains 15 residues. CDR3 sequence reads: CASSLERGRKEAQYF. The CDR3 DNA follows: TGTGCCAGCAGCTTAGAGCGGGGGAGGAAAGAGGCCCAGTACTTC.

The chain is built from TRBV2 and TRBJ2-1; D uncertain. In germline, CDR1 is SNHLY, CDR2 FYNNEI. CDR3 size: 13 residues. V lost 2 bases, J lost 5 bases, and 7 bases lay in between. CDR3 DNA: TGTGCCAGCAGTGAAAAAACAGACAATGAGCAGTTCTTC. It is translated as CASSEKTDNEQFF.

There are a few counts of this clone. The V call is TRBV2, the J call TRBJ2-5, with 9 bases lining up with TRBD1. In germline, CDR1 is SNHLY, CDR2 FYNNEI. This CDR3 spans 13 amino acids. Trimming at V came to 6 bases and at J to 5 bases, leaving 4 bases not matched to a gene. CDR3 nucleotide sequence: TGTGCCAGCAGGGGACAGGGTCGGGAGACCCAGTACTTC. It encodes CASRGQGRETQYF.

This chain links TRBV10-3 with TRBJ2-2; 11 bases align to TRBD1. V dropped 2 bases and J dropped 0; count of bases not matched to a gene: 2. Germline-derived CDR1 and CDR2 are ENHRY and SYGVKD. The CDR3 consists of 17 residues. The CDR3 reads CAISEVGQGANTGELFF. DNA of the CDR3: TGTGCCATCAGTGAGGTGGGACAGGGGGCGAACACCGGGGAGCTGTTTTTT.

This clone was counted a few times. This chain joins TRBV27 and TRBJ2-7, with 9 bases aligning to TRBD1. J gave up 2 bases and V 4 bases, and 0 bases lay outside the gene matches. The CDR3 has 13 amino acids. Germline lookup yields CDR1 MNHEY and CDR2 SMNVEV (reference sequence). CDR3: CASSWDRAYEQYF. The CDR3 DNA sequence: TGTGCCAGCAGTTGGGACAGGGCCTACGAGCAGTACTTC.

V gene TRBV10-2 combines with J gene TRBJ1-4; D perhaps matches TRBD1 (6 bases). Trimming took off 6 bases at V and 7 bases at J, with 18 bases between the two ends. Germline CDR1 WSHSY, CDR2 SAAADI. The CDR3 runs 15 residues. For the CDR3, the DNA is TGCGCCAGCAGCGAAGGACCGAAAGGGGGTGAAAAACTGTTTTTT. Its translation: CASSEGPKGGEKLFF.

This clone was found a few times. This chain joins TRBV5-1 and TRBJ2-7, with D possibly being TRBD1 (6 bases). The V end was cut by 4 bases, the J end by 3 bases, with 14 bases between. Germline V gene data show CDR1 as SGHRS and CDR2 as YFSETQ. The length of the CDR3 is 14 residues. CDR3 loop: CASSMTTGSYEQYF. For the CDR3, the DNA is TGCGCCAGCAGCATGACGACAGGCAGCTACGAGCAGTACTTC.

The chain joins TRBV9 to TRBJ1-2, with a weak D call TRBD1 (6 bases). This CDR3 has 15 amino acids. V was clipped by 3 bases and J by 4 bases, with 16 bases between them. Germline loops: CDR1 SGDLS, CDR2 YYNGEE. CDR3 in DNA: TGTGCCAGCAGCGGAGGGACAAGTAATACCTATGGCTACACCTTC. Protein: CASSGGTSNTYGYTF.

This clone was seen a handful of times. Likely a read error: the CDR3 ends without its conserved phenylalanine or tryptophan. V usage is TRBV4-3 and J usage is TRBJ2-3; D remains unclear. Germline-derived CDR1 and CDR2 are LGHNA and YSLEER. The CDR3 has 15 residues. The CDR3 nucleotides are TGCGCCAGCAGCCAAGGGCGACTCAGCACCGATACGCAGTATTTG. This encodes CASSQGRLSTDTQYL.

The chain has TRBV28 and TRBJ2-1, with TRBD2 matching over 11 bases. V shed 5 bases and J 2 bases; nucleotides not matched to a gene: 8. This CDR3 contains 17 residues. The V gene's germline CDR1 is MDHEN and CDR2 SYDVKM. The CDR3 sequence is CASSITSGGPPYNEQFF. The CDR3 DNA sequence: TGTGCCAGCAGTATAACTAGCGGGGGCCCGCCCTACAATGAGCAGTTCTTC.